The clone carrying this T cell receptor (beta chain) was detected many times. Antigen: not known. No cell sorting was done before RNA was extracted from the tissue. Newly diagnosed lung cancer patients had thoracic surgery in China, August–November 2014, without prior chemotherapy. The source of the sample is a study of tumor and adjacent non-tumor tissue in lung cancer. A modified ARM-PCR protocol with three rounds of nested PCR amplified TCRbeta. Via MiXCR, TCRdb re-called the multiplex PCR reads, giving one row per CDR3 protein. This sample carries roughly 120,000 distinct CDR3 sequences, approximately 87% of them seen once, and the ten largest clones take 20% to 25%. V was clipped by 3 bases and J by 0 bases; unmatched bases: 1. The CDR3 has 14 residues. Germline V lookup: CDR1 SGHRS, CDR2 YFSETQ. Broader study findings: Significantly higher TCR diversity was found in tumor than normal lung. Tumor repertoires had a smaller top 100 clone share than normal lung.

This rearrangement joins TRBV5-1 to TRBJ1-1; 8 bases are a match to TRBD1. This receptor was obtained from a man aged 70 or older with non-small cell lung cancer. Specimen: lung tumor tissue. For the CDR3, the DNA is TGCGCCAGCAGCTGGACAGGGATGAACACTGAAGCTTTCTTT. This codes for CASSWTGMNTEAFF.